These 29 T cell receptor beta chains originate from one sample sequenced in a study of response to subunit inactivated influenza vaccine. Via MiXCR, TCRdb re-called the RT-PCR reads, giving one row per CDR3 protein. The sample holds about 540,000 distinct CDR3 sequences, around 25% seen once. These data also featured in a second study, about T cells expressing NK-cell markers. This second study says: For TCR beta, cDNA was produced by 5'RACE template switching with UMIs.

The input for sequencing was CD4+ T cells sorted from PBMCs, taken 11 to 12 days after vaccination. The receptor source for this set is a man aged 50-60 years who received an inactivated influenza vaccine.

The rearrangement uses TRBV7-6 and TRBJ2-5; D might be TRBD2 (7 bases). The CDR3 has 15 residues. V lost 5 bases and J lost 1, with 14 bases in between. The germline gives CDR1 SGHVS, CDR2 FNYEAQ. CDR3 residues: CASSQPRGAQETQYF. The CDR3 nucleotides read TGTGCCAGCAGCCAACCTCGGGGGGCCCAAGAGACCCAGTACTTC.

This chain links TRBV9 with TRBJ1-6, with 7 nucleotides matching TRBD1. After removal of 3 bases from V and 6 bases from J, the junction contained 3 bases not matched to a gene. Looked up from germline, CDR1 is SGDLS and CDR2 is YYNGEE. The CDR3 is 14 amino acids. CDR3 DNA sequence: TGTGCCAGCAGCGAGGGGACAGCTAATTCACCCCTCCACTTT. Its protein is CASSEGTANSPLHF.

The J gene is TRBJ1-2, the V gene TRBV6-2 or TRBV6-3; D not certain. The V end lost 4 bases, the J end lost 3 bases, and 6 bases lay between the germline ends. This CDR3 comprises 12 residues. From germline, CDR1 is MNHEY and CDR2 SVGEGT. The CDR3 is CASSSRYYGYTF. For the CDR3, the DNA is TGTGCCAGCAGTTCGCGGTACTATGGCTACACCTTC.

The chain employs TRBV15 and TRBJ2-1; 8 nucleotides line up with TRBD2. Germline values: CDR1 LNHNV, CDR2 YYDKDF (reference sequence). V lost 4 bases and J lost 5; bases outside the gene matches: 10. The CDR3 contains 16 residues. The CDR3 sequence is CATSTKRGGLDNEQFF. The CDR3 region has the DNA TGTGCCACCAGCACAAAACGGGGGGGTCTCGACAATGAGCAGTTCTTC.

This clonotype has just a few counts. Here the CDR3 reads CASSLVAGVQETQYF. The CDR3 DNA follows: TGCGCCAGCAGCTTGGTTGCGGGGGTACAAGAGACCCAGTACTTC. This chain connects TRBV5-1 to TRBJ2-5; 7 positions match TRBD2. The germline V gene has CDR1 SGHRS and CDR2 YFSETQ. This CDR3 spans 15 amino acids. Unmatched junction bases numbered 4, after V lost 0 bases and J lost 2 bases. Drawing the rest from reference TRBV5-1 and TRBJ2-5, the complete variable domain is KAGVTQTPRYLIKTRGQQVTLSCSPISGHRSVSWYQQTPGQGLQFLFEYFSETQRNKGNFPGRFSGRQFSNSRSEMNVSTLELGDSALYLCASSLVAGVQETQYFGPGTRLLVL.

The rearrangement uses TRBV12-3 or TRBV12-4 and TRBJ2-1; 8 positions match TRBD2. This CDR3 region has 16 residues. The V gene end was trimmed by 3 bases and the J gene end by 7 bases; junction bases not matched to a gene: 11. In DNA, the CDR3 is TGTGCCAGCAGTTTCGGAGGCGGGACTAGAGGGAATGAGCAGTTCTTC. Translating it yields CASSFGGGTRGNEQFF.

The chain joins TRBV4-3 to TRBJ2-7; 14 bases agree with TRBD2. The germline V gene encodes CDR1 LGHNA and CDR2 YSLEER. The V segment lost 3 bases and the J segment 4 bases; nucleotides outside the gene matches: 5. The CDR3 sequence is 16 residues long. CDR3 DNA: TGCGCCAGCAGCCACAAGACTAGCGGGAGGGGTTACGAGCAGTACTTC. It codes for CASSHKTSGRGYEQYF.

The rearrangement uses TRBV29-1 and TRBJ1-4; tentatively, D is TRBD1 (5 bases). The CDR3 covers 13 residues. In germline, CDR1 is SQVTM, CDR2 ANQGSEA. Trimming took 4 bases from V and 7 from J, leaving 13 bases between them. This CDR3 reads CSVGQGSSEKLFF. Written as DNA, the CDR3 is TGCAGCGTTGGTCAGGGATCTAGTGAAAAACTGTTTTTT.

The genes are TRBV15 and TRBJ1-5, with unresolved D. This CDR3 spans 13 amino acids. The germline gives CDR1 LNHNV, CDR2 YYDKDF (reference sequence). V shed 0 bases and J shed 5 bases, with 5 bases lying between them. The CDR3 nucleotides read TGTGCCACCAGCAGAGATCTGTATCAGCCCCAGCATTTT. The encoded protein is CATSRDLYQPQHF.

The CDR3 bases are TGTGCCAGCAGCTCGATACCTTTAGATACGCAGTATTTT. It encodes CASSSIPLDTQYF. J is TRBJ2-3 and V is TRBV7-3; D is unclear. The germline gives CDR1 SGHTA, CDR2 FQGTGA. With 4 bases removed from V and 5 bases from J, the gap between germline ends came to 10 bases. This CDR3 has 13 residues. The whole variable domain, filled in from reference TRBV7-3 and TRBJ2-3, reads GAGVSQTPSNKVTEKGKYVELRCDPISGHTALYWYRQSLGQGPEFLIYFQGTGAADDSGLPNDRFFAVRPEGSVSTLKIQRTERGDSAVYLCASSSIPLDTQYFGPGTRLTVL.

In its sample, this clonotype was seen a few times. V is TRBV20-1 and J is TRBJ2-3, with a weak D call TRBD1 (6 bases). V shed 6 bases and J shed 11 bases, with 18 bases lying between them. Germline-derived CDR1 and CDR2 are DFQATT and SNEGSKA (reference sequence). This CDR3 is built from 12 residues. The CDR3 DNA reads TGCAGTGCCCCCCTTGGGGGCCAGATGCAGTATTTT. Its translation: CSAPLGGQMQYF.

The CDR3 reads CASRRDVVYEQYF. CDR3 in DNA: TGTGCCAGCCGAAGGGACGTCGTCTACGAGCAGTACTTC. The genes are TRBV7-2 and TRBJ2-7; either TRBD1 or TRBD2 may fit D (5 bases each). The length of the CDR3 is 13 residues. V gave up 8 bases and J gave up 3 bases, with 14 bases separating them. Germline-derived CDR1 and CDR2 are SGHTA and FQGNSA.

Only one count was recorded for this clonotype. The CDR3 spells CASSSPGYYMDRLKNIQYF. CDR3 nucleotides: TGTGCCAGCAGTTCCCCGGGGTACTACATGGACAGATTGAAGAACATTCAGTACTTC. The chain carries TRBV6-2 or TRBV6-3 and TRBJ2-4; maybe TRBD1 (6 bases). Between the trimmed V and J ends, which lost 4 bases and 7 bases, there was a span of 29 bases. The V gene's germline CDR1 is MNHEY and CDR2 SVGEGT. The CDR3 length is 19 residues.

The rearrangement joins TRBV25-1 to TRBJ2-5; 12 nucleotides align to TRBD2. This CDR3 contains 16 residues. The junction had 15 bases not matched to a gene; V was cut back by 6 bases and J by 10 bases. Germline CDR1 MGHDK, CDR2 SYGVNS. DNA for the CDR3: TGTGCCAGCAGCAAAGGAACTAGCGGGAGGATGTTGGGCCAGTACTTC. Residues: CASSKGTSGRMLGQYF.

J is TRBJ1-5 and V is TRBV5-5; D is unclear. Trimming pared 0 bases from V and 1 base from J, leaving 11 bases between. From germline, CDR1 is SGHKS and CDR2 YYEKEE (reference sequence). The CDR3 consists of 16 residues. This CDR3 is CASSLVGGSSNQPQHF. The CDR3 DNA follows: TGTGCCAGCAGCTTGGTCGGTGGCAGCAGCAATCAGCCCCAGCATTTT.

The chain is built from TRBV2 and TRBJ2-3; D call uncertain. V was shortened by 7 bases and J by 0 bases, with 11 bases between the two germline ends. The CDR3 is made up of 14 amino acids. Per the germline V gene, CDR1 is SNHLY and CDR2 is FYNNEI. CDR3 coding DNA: TGTGCCAGCATGCCACCTGCTAGCACAGATACGCAGTATTTT. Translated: CASMPPASTDTQYF.

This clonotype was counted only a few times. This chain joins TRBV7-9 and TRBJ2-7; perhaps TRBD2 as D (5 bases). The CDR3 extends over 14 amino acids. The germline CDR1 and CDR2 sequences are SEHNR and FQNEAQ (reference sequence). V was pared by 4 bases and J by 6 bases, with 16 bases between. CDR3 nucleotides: TGTGCCAGCAGCTCCTACGCGGCGGGTACCGAGCAGTACTTC. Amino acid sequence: CASSSYAAGTEQYF.

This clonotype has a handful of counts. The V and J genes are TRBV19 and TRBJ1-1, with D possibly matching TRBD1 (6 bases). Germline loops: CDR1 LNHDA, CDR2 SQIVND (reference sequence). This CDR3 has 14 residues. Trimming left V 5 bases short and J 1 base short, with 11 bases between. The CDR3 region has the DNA TGTGCCAGTAGTCTCCGGGGGCCGAACACTGAAGCTTTCTTT. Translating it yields CASSLRGPNTEAFF. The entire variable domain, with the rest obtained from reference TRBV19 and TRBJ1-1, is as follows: DGGITQSPKYLFRKEGQNVTLSCEQNLNHDAMYWYRQDPGQGLRLIYYSQIVNDFQKGDIAEGYSVSREKKESFPLTVTSAQKNPTAFYLCASSLRGPNTEAFFGQGTRLTVV.

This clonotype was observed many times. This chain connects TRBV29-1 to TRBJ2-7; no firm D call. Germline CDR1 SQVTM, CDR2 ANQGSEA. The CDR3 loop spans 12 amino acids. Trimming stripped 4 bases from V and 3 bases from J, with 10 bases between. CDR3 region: CSVGFKDYEQYF. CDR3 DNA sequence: TGCAGCGTTGGATTCAAGGACTACGAGCAGTACTTC.

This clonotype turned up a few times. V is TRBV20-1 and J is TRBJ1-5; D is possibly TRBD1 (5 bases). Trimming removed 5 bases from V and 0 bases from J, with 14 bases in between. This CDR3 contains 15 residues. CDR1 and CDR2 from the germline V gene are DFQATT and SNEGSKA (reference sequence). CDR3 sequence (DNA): TGCAGTGCTGTTGAAGACAGCTTTAGCAATCAGCCCCAGCATTTT. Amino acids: CSAVEDSFSNQPQHF.

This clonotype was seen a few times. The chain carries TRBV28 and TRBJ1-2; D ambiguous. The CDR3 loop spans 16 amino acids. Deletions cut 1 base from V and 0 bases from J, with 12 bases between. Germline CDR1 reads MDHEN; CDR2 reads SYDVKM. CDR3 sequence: CASSLLGQAANYGYTF. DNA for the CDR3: TGTGCCAGCAGTTTATTAGGGCAGGCCGCTAACTATGGCTACACCTTC.

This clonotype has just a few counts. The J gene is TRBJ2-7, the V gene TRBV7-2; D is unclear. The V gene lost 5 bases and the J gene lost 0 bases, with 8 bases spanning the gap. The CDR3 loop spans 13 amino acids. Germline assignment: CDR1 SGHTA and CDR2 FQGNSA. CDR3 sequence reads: CASSLQNSYEQYF. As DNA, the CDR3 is TGTGCCAGCAGCCTCCAAAACTCCTACGAGCAGTACTTC.

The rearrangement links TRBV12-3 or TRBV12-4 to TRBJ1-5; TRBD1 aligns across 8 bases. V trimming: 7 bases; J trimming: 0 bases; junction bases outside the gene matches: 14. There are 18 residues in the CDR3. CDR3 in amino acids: CASTAGQGADVSNQPQHF. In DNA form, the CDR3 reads TGTGCCAGCACCGCGGGGCAGGGGGCAGATGTTAGCAATCAGCCCCAGCATTTT.

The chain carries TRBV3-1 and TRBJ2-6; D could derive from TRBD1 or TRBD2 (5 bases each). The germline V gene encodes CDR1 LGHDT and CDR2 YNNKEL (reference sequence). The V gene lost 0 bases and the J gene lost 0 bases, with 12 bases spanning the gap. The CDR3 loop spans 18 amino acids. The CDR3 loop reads CASSQDGTSLSGANVLTF. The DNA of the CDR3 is TGTGCCAGCAGCCAAGATGGGACCTCCCTCTCTGGGGCCAACGTCCTGACTTTC.

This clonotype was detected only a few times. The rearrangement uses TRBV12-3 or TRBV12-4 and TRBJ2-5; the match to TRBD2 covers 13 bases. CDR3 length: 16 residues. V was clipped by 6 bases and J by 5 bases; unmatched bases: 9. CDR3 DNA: TGTGCCAGCAGACCCACTAGCGGGAGGGCCGGTGAGACCCAGTACTTC. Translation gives CASRPTSGRAGETQYF.

Here the CDR3 DNA reads TGTGCCAGCAGCTGGGGACAGGGCGTGTCTGGGGCCAACGTCCTGACTTTC. It is translated as CASSWGQGVSGANVLTF. The chain joins TRBV7-9 to TRBJ2-6; 9 bases are shared with TRBD1. Germline loops: CDR1 SEHNR, CDR2 FQNEAQ (reference sequence). This CDR3 spans 17 amino acids. Trimming removed 4 bases from V and 1 base from J; junction bases left unmatched: 5.

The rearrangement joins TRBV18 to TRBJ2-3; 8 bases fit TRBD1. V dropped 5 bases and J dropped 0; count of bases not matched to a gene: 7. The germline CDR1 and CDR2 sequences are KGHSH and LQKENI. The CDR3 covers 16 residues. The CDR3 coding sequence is TGTGCCAGCTCATCATCGACAGGGGTGAGCACAGATACGCAGTATTTT. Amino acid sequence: CASSSSTGVSTDTQYF. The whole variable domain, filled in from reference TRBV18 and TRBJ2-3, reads NAGVMQNPRHLVRRRGQEARLRCSPMKGHSHVYWYRQLPEEGLKFMVYLQKENIIDESGMPKERFSAEFPKEGPSILRIQQVVRGDSAAYFCASSSSTGVSTDTQYFGPGTRLTVL.

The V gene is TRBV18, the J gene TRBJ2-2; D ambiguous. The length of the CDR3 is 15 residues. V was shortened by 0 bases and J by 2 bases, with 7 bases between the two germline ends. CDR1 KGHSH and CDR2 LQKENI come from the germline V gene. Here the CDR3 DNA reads TGTGCCAGCTCACCACCGTCGGAAAACACCGGGGAGCTGTTTTTT. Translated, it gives CASSPPSENTGELFF.

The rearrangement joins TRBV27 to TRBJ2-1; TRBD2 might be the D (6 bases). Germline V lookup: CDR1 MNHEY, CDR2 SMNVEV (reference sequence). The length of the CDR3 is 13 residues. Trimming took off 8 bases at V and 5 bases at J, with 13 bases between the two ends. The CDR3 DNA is TGTGCCAGCGGGGAGGCGGGGAACAATGAGCAGTTCTTC. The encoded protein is CASGEAGNNEQFF.